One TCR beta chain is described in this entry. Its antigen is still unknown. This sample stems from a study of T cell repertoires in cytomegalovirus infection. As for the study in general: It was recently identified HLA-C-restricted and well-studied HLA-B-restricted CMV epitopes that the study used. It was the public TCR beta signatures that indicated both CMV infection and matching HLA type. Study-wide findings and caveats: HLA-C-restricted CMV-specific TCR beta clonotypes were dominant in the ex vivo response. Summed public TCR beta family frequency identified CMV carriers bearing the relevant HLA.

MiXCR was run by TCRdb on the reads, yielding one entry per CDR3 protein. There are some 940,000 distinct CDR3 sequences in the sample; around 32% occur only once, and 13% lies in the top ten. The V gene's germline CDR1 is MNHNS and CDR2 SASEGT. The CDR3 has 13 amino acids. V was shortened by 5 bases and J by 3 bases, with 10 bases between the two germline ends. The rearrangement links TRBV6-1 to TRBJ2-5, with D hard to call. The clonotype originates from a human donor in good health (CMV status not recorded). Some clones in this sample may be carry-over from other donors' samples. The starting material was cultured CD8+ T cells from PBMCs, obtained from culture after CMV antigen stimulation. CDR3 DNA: TGTGCCAGCAGTTATTGGGGTAAAGAGACCCAGTACTTC. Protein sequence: CASSYWGKETQYF.